The clone carrying this TCR beta chain was picked up many times. Its antigen remains unidentified. TCRdb re-called the 5' RACE reads with MiXCR, one entry per CDR3 protein. Here the sample spans about 100,000 distinct CDR3 sequences, 3.5% to 5% being singletons. There are 15 residues in the CDR3. Trimming removed 0 bases from V and 0 bases from J, with 4 bases in between. The germline gives CDR1 SGHRS, CDR2 YFSETQ. The data belong to a study of spatial heterogeneity in lung cancer. General study results and limits: How many expanded intratumoral alpha and beta TCRs were present tracked the tumor mutation count, which was a count of nonsynonymous mutations.

The time point: sample taken at primary tumor resection. Sequenced material: lung tumor tissue, taken at surgery. The chain has TRBV5-1 and TRBJ2-6; D is unclear. This receptor was identified in a male donor with early-stage non-small cell lung cancer. The CDR3 nucleotides read TGCGCCAGCAGCTTGGACGTCTCTGGGGCCAACGTCCTGACTTTC. It is translated as CASSLDVSGANVLTF.